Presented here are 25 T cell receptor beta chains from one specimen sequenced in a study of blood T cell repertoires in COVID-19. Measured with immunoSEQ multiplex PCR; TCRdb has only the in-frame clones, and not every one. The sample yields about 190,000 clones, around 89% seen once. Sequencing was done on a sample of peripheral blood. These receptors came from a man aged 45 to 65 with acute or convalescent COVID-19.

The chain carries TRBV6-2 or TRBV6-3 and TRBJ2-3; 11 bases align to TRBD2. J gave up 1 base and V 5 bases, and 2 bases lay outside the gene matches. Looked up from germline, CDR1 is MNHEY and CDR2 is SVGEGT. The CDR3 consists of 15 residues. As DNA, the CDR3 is TGTGCCAGCAGTAAGGGACTAGCGGGCACAGATACGCAGTATTTT. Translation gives CASSKGLAGTDTQYF.

The CDR3 spells CATSGDPNEKLFF. CDR3 in DNA: TGTGCCACCTCGGGGGATCCTAATGAAAAACTGTTTTTT. This chain uses TRBV25-1 with TRBJ1-4; a weak D match, TRBD1 (5 bases). V gave up 10 bases and J gave up 3 bases, with 12 bases separating them. Germline CDR1 and CDR2: MGHDK and SYGVNS. The CDR3 spans 13 residues. Combining the CDR3 with reference TRBV25-1 and TRBJ1-4 gives the whole variable domain EADIYQTPRYLVIGTGKKITLECSQTMGHDKMYWYQQDPGMELHLIHYSYGVNSTEKGDLSSESTVSRIRTEHFPLTLESARPSHTSQYLCATSGDPNEKLFFGSGTQLSVL.

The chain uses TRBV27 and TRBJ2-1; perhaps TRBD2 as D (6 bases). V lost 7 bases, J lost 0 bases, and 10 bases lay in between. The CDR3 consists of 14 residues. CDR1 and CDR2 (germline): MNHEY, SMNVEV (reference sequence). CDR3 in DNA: TGTGCCAGCATTAGCGGACACTCCTACAATGAGCAGTTCTTC. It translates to CASISGHSYNEQFF.

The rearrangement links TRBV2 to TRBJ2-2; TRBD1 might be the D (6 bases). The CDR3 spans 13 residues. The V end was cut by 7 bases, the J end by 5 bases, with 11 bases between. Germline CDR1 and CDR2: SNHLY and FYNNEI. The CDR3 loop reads CASKGQGTGELFF. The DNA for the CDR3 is TGTGCCAGCAAAGGTCAGGGGACCGGGGAGCTGTTTTTT.

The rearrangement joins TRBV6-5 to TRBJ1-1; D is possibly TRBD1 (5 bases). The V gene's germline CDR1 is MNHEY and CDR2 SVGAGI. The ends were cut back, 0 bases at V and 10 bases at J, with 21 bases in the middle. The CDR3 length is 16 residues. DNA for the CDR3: TGTGCCAGCAGTTACTCGTGGGGGGGGAGTCGAGTGGGAGCTTTCTTT. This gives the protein CASSYSWGGSRVGAFF.

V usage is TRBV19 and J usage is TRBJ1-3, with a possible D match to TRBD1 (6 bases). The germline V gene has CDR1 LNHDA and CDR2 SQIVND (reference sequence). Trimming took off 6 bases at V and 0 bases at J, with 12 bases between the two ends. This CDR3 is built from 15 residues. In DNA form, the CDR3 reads TGTGCCAGTAGGCGGACAGCCATCTCTGGAAACACCATATATTTT. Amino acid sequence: CASRRTAISGNTIYF.

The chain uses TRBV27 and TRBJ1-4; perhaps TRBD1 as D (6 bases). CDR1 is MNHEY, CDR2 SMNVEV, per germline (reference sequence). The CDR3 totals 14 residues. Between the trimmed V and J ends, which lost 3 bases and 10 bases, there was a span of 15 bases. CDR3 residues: CASSLAQGEGKLFF. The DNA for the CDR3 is TGTGCCAGCAGTTTGGCACAGGGCGAAGGAAAACTGTTTTTT.

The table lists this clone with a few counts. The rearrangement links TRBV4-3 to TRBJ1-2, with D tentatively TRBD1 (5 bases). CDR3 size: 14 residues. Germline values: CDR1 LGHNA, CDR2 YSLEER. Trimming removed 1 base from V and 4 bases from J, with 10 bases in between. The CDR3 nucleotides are TGCGCCAGCAGCCAAGTTGTGACAGTCTATGGCTACACCTTC. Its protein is CASSQVVTVYGYTF.

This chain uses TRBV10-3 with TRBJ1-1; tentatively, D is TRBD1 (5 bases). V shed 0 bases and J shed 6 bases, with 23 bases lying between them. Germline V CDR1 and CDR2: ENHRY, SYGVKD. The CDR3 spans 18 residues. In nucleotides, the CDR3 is TGTGCCATCAGTGAGTCGACTCGTGGGGGGACGGGCAACCCTGAAGCTTTCTTT. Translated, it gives CAISESTRGGTGNPEAFF.

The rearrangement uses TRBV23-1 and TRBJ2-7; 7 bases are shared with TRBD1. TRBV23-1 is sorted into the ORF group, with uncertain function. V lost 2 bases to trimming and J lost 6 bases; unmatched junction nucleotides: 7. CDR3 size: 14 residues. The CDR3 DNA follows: TGCGCCAGCAGTCAACCAACAGGGGACGCCGAGCAGTACGTC. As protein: CASSQPTGDAEQYV.

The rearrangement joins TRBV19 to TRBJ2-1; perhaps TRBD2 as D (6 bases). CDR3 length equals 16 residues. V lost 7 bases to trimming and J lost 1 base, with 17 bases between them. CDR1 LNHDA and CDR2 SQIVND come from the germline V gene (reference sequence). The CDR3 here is CASTYKTGASYNEQFF. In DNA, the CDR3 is TGTGCCAGTACCTATAAGACGGGAGCTTCCTACAATGAGCAGTTCTTC. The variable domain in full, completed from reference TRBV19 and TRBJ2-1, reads DGGITQSPKYLFRKEGQNVTLSCEQNLNHDAMYWYRQDPGQGLRLIYYSQIVNDFQKGDIAEGYSVSREKKESFPLTVTSAQKNPTAFYLCASTYKTGASYNEQFFGPGTRLTVL.

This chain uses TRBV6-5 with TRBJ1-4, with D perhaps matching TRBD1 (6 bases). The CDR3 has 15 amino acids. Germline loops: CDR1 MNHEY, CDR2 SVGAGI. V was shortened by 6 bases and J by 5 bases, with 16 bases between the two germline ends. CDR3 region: CASSEDSHFNEKLFF. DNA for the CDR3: TGTGCCAGCAGCGAGGACAGCCACTTCAATGAAAAACTGTTTTTT.

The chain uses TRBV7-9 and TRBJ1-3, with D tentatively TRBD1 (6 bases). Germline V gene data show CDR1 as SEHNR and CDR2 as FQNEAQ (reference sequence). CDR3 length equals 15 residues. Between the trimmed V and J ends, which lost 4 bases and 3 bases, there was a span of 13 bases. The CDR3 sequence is CASSSTGSGGNTIYF. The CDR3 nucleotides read TGTGCCAGCAGCTCAACAGGGTCGGGTGGAAACACCATATATTTT.

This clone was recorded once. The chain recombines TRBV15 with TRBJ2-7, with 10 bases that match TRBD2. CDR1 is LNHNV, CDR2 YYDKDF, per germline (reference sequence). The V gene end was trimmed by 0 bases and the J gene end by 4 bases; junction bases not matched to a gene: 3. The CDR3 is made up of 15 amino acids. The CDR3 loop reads CATSRDPSGSYEQYF. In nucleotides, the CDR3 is TGTGCCACCAGCAGAGACCCTAGCGGGAGTTACGAGCAGTACTTC.

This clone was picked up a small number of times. This CDR3 is CASRAGMVIEAFF. The CDR3 nucleotides read TGTGCCAGCAGAGCAGGGATGGTCATTGAAGCTTTCTTT. V usage is TRBV28 and J usage is TRBJ1-1; TRBD1 is a possible D gene (5 bases). This CDR3 region has 13 residues. Per the germline V gene, CDR1 is MDHEN and CDR2 is SYDVKM. V was clipped by 6 bases and J by 7 bases, with 15 bases between them. The whole variable domain, filled in from reference TRBV28 and TRBJ1-1, reads DVKVTQSSRYLVKRTGEKVFLECVQDMDHENMFWYRQDPGLGLRLIYFSYDVKMKEKGDIPEGYSVSREKKERFSLILESASTNQTSMYLCASRAGMVIEAFFGQGTRLTVV.

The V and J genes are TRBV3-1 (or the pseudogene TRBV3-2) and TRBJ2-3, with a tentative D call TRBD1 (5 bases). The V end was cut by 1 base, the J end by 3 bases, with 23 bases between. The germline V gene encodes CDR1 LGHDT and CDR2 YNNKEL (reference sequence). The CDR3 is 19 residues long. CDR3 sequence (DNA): TGTGCCAGCAGCCAAGTCCAACAGGCAGCTCAGCTCCGGACAGATACGCAGTATTTT. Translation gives CASSQVQQAAQLRTDTQYF.

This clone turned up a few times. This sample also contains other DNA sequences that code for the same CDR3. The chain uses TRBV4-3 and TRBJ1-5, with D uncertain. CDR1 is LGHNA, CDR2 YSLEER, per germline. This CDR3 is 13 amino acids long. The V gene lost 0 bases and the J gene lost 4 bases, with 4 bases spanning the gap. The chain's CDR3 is CASSQDENQPQHF. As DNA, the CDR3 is TGCGCCAGCAGCCAAGATGAGAATCAGCCCCAGCATTTT.

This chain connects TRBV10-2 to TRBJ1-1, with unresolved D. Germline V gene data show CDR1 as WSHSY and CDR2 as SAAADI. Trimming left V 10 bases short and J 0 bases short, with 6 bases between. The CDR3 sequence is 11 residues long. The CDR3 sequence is CATVMNTEAFF. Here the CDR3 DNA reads TGCGCCACCGTTATGAACACTGAAGCTTTCTTT.

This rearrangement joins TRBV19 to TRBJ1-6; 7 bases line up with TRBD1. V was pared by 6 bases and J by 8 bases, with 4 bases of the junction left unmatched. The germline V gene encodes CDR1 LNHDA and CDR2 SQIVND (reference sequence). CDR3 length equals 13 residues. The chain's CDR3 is CASRRDRDSPLHF. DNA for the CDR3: TGTGCCAGTAGGCGGGACAGAGATTCACCCCTCCACTTT. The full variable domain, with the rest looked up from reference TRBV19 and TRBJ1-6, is DGGITQSPKYLFRKEGQNVTLSCEQNLNHDAMYWYRQDPGQGLRLIYYSQIVNDFQKGDIAEGYSVSREKKESFPLTVTSAQKNPTAFYLCASRRDRDSPLHFGNGTRLTVT.

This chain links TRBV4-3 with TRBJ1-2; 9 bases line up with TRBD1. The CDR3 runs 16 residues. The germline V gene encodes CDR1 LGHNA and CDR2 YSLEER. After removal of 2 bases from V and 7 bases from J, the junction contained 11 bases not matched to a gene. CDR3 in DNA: TGCGCCAGCAGCCAATCCCGGGACAGGGAAGAGGTTGGCTACACCTTC. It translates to CASSQSRDREEVGYTF.

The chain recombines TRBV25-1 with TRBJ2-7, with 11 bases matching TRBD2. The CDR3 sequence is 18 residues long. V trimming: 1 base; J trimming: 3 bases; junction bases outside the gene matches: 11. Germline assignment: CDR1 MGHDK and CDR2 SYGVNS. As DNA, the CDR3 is TGTGCCAGCAGTGAATCGATGGCTAGCGGGAGGATAGGCTACGAGCAGTACTTC. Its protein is CASSESMASGRIGYEQYF.

The CDR3 reads CATSRGGQGGRNQPQHF. Here the CDR3 DNA reads TGTGCCACCAGCAGAGGGGGGCAGGGGGGAAGAAATCAGCCCCAGCATTTT. The chain is built from TRBV15 and TRBJ1-5, with 7 bases that match TRBD1. The V segment lost 1 base and the J segment 4 bases; nucleotides outside the gene matches: 10. The length of the CDR3 is 17 residues. The germline CDR1 and CDR2 sequences are LNHNV and YYDKDF (reference sequence).

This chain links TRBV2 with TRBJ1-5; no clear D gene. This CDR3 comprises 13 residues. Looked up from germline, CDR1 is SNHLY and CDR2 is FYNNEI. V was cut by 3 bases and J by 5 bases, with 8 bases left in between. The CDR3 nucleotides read TGTGCCAGCAGTGATTCGGGAGATCAGCCCCAGCATTTT. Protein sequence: CASSDSGDQPQHF.

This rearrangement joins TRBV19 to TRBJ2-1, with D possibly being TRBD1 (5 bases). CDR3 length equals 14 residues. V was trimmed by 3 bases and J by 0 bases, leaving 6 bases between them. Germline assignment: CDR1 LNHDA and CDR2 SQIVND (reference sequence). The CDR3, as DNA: TGTGCCAGTAGTATCCAGGGCTCCTACAATGAGCAGTTCTTC. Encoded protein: CASSIQGSYNEQFF. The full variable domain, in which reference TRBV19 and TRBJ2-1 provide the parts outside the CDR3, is DGGITQSPKYLFRKEGQNVTLSCEQNLNHDAMYWYRQDPGQGLRLIYYSQIVNDFQKGDIAEGYSVSREKKESFPLTVTSAQKNPTAFYLCASSIQGSYNEQFFGPGTRLTVL.

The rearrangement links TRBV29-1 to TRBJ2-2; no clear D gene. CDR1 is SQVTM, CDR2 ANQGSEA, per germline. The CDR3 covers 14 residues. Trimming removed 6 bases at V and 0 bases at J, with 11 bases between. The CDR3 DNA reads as TGCAGCGTCGTCACTCACGCGAACACCGGGGAGCTGTTTTTT. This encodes CSVVTHANTGELFF.